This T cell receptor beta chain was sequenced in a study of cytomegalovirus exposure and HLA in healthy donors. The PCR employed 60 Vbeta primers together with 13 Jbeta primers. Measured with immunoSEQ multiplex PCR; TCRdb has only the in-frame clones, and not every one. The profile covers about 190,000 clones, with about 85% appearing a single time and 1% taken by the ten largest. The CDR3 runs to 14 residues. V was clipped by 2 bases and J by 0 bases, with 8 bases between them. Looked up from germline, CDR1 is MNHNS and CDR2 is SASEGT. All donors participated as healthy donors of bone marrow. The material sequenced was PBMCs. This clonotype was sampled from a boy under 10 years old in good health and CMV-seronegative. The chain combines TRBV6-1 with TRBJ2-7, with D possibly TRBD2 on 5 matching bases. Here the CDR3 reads CASSERDFSYEQYF. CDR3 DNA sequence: TGTGCCAGCAGTGAACGGGATTTCTCCTACGAGCAGTACTTC.